One T cell receptor (beta chain) is described in this entry. Antigen: not known. V gave up 4 bases and J gave up 4 bases; unmatched junction bases: 4. Germline loops: CDR1 KGHDR, CDR2 SFDVKD. The length of the CDR3 is 15 residues. The sample originates from a study of T cell repertoires in cytomegalovirus infection. Study details: Public signatures in TCR beta pointed to CMV infection and matching HLA type. Regarding the study as a whole: HLA-C-restricted CMV clonotypes gave the most frequent clonotype in two of eight donors.

TCRdb passed the reads through MiXCR, listing each CDR3 protein once. The sample shows some 170,000 distinct CDR3 sequences, about 18% of them seen only once. This clonotype originated in a human donor in good health (CMV status not recorded). Some clones in this sample may be carry-over from other donors' samples. The chain employs TRBV24-1 and TRBJ2-2, with 8 bases that match TRBD1. Sample: CD8+ T cells from PBMCs. The CDR3 is CATSEARGLTGELFF. CDR3 DNA: TGTGCCACCAGTGAAGCCAGGGGGCTCACCGGGGAGCTGTTTTTT.